This entry lists 15 T cell receptor beta chains sequenced from one sample in a study of vaccination and CD4 T cells after COVID-19. TCRdb itself ran the PCR reads through MiXCR, one entry per CDR3 protein. The sample carries fewer than 20,000 distinct CDR3 sequences, around 62% recorded once. The sample here was CD4+ T cells from blood, taken before SARS-CoV-2 vaccination. Receptors were obtained from a human donor who had recovered from COVID-19.

CDR3 amino acids: CASSLVGLGAIQETQYF. Written as DNA, the CDR3 is TGTGCCAGCAGCTTAGTGGGGCTAGGGGCGATCCAAGAGACCCAGTACTTC. The V call is TRBV7-6, the J call TRBJ2-5; a possible D gene is TRBD1 (5 bases). Germline lookup yields CDR1 SGHVS and CDR2 FNYEAQ. V was pared by 1 base and J by 1 base, with 16 bases between. CDR3 length equals 17 residues.

The chain uses TRBV6-1 and TRBJ2-5, with 11 bases fitting TRBD2. With V trimmed by 2 bases and J by 2 bases, 4 bases remained unmatched. CDR3 length: 16 residues. Germline lookup yields CDR1 MNHNS and CDR2 SASEGT. The CDR3 spells CASSEYGTSGQETQYF. CDR3 nucleotide sequence: TGTGCCAGCAGTGAATATGGGACTAGCGGACAAGAGACCCAGTACTTC.

J is TRBJ2-5 and V is TRBV6-1; 9 bases map to TRBD2. Trimming at V came to 6 bases and at J to 5 bases, leaving 4 bases not matched to a gene. Germline V gene sequence: CDR1 MNHNS, CDR2 SASEGT. This CDR3 spans 13 amino acids. The CDR3 DNA reads TGTGCCAGCAGGCTAGCGGGATCGGAGACCCAGTACTTC. Translation gives CASRLAGSETQYF.

This chain joins TRBV30 and TRBJ2-3; D is possibly TRBD1 or TRBD2 (6 bases each). The CDR3 spans 14 residues. Germline lookup yields CDR1 GTSNPN and CDR2 SVGIG (reference sequence). V dropped 2 bases and J dropped 2 bases, with 11 bases sitting between them. CDR3 residues: CAWSPGGTTDTQYF. DNA of the CDR3: TGTGCCTGGAGTCCCGGGGGCACCACAGATACGCAGTATTTT.

For the CDR3, the DNA is TGTGCCAGCAGTTACGAGCTAGCGGGTGAGCAGTTCTTC. It yields the protein CASSYELAGEQFF. V and J are TRBV6-5 and TRBJ2-1; 8 bases fit TRBD2. The V gene's germline CDR1 is MNHEY and CDR2 SVGAGI. The CDR3 sequence is 13 residues long. V was clipped by 2 bases and J by 9 bases; unmatched bases: 3.

The chain recombines TRBV20-1 with TRBJ2-3; D uncertain. Trimming removed 5 bases from V and 2 bases from J, with 8 bases in between. The CDR3 is 12 amino acids. Per the germline V gene, CDR1 is DFQATT and CDR2 is SNEGSKA (reference sequence). The CDR3, as DNA: TGCAGTGCTTTTGCGGACACAGATACGCAGTATTTT. It codes for CSAFADTDTQYF.

This chain links TRBV20-1 with TRBJ2-2, with 9 bases that match TRBD1. This CDR3 is built from 14 residues. Trimming at V came to 6 bases and at J to 3 bases, leaving 5 bases not matched to a gene. Germline V gene lookup returns CDR1 DFQATT and CDR2 SNEGSKA (reference sequence). The DNA for the CDR3 is TGCAGTGCAAAGGGACAGGGTGACACCGGGGAGCTGTTTTTT. It encodes CSAKGQGDTGELFF.

A few counts support this clonotype. The chain employs TRBV20-1 and TRBJ1-1; D may be TRBD1 (6 bases). The CDR3 sequence is 12 residues long. The V end lost 2 bases, the J end lost 4 bases, and 8 bases lay between the germline ends. Per the germline V gene, CDR1 is DFQATT and CDR2 is SNEGSKA (reference sequence). CDR3 region: CSARKGVTEAFF. The CDR3 DNA is TGCAGTGCTAGAAAGGGGGTCACTGAAGCTTTCTTT.

This chain connects TRBV20-1 to TRBJ1-6, with 11 bases aligning to TRBD1. The V segment lost 7 bases and the J segment 2 bases; nucleotides outside the gene matches: 7. Germline V gene sequence: CDR1 DFQATT, CDR2 SNEGSKA (reference sequence). The CDR3 consists of 16 residues. CDR3 region: CSVQDRGQTYNSPLHF. Written as DNA, the CDR3 is TGCAGTGTTCAGGACAGGGGGCAGACCTATAATTCACCCCTCCACTTT.

The chain's CDR3 is CASSYSASGRAGETQYF. The CDR3 region has the DNA TGTGCCAGCAGTTACTCGGCTAGCGGGAGGGCTGGCGAGACCCAGTACTTC. The chain recombines TRBV6-5 with TRBJ2-5; 12 positions match TRBD2. The J segment lost 5 bases and the V segment lost 0 bases, leaving 7 bases of the junction unmatched. Germline-derived CDR1 and CDR2 are MNHEY and SVGAGI. The CDR3 runs 17 residues.

A few counts support this clonotype. CDR3 DNA sequence: TGCGCCAGCAGGGGCGGGACACGCGAGCAGTACTTC. Amino acid sequence: CASRGGTREQYF. The chain has TRBV10-1 and TRBJ2-7; perhaps D is TRBD1 or TRBD2 (6 bases each). Germline CDR1 reads WNHNN; CDR2 reads SYGVQD (reference sequence). This CDR3 has 12 residues. V was trimmed by 6 bases and J by 6 bases, leaving 12 bases between them.

The chain couples TRBV24-1 to TRBJ2-6; D may be TRBD2 (5 bases). Per the germline V gene, CDR1 is KGHDR and CDR2 is SFDVKD. Trimming shortened V by 9 bases and J by 0 bases, and 8 bases separated the two germline ends. CDR3 size: 14 residues. CDR3 sequence reads: CATRGSSGANVLTF. CDR3 bases: TGTGCCACCCGAGGGAGCTCTGGGGCCAACGTCCTGACTTTC.

The chain couples TRBV7-2 to TRBJ2-5; TRBD1 matches at 8 bases. The CDR3 length is 14 residues. Looked up from germline, CDR1 is SGHTA and CDR2 is FQGNSA. The trim removed 5 bases at V and 5 bases at J, leaving 7 bases unmatched. CDR3 DNA sequence: TGTGCCAGCAGCCGGACAGGGTTCGAGGAGACCCAGTACTTC. It translates to CASSRTGFEETQYF. The full variable domain, in which reference TRBV7-2 and TRBJ2-5 provide the parts outside the CDR3, is GAGVSQSPSNKVTEKGKDVELRCDPISGHTALYWYRQSLGQGLEFLIYFQGNSAPDKSGLPSDRFSAERTGGSVSTLTIQRTQQEDSAVYLCASSRTGFEETQYFGPGTRLLVL.

The V and J genes are TRBV20-1 and TRBJ1-6, with D possibly TRBD1 on 6 matching bases. Germline V gives CDR1 DFQATT, CDR2 SNEGSKA (reference sequence). V was clipped by 0 bases and J by 11 bases, with 17 bases between them. This CDR3 comprises 15 residues. The CDR3, as DNA: TGCAGTGCTAGAGATCCACAGGGCCCCTCTGCACCCCTCCACTTT. Protein sequence: CSARDPQGPSAPLHF.

This sequence joins TRBV19 and TRBJ2-3; TRBD1 matches at 9 bases. The CDR3 contains 14 residues. The junction had 5 bases not matched to a gene; V was cut back by 6 bases and J by 4 bases. Germline V lookup: CDR1 LNHDA, CDR2 SQIVND (reference sequence). The CDR3 sequence: CASRDRGRADTQYF. The DNA of the CDR3 is TGTGCCAGTAGAGACAGGGGGAGGGCAGATACGCAGTATTTT.